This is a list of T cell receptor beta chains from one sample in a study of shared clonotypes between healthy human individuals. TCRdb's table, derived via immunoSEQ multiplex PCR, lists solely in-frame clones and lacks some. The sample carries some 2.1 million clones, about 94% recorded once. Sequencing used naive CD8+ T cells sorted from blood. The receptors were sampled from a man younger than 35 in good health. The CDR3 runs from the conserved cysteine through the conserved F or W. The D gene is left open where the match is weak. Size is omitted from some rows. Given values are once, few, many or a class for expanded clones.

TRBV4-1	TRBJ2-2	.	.	CASSQDRQGEVTGELFF	TGCGCCAGCAGCCAAGATAGGCAGGGGGAGGTCACCGGGGAGCTGTTTTTT
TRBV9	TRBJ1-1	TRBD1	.	CASSAQGSNTEAFF	TGTGCCAGCAGCGCACAGGGGTCCAACACTGAAGCTTTCTTT
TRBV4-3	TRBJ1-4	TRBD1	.	CASSQELGDSFNEKLFF	TGCGCCAGCAGCCAAGAATTGGGGGACAGCTTTAATGAAAAACTGTTTTTT
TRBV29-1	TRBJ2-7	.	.	CSVEDTQVYEQYF	TGCAGCGTTGAAGATACACAGGTCTACGAGCAGTACTTC
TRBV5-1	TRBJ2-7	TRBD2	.	CASSLAPSGAYEQYF	TGCGCCAGCAGCTTGGCCCCTAGCGGGGCCTACGAGCAGTACTTC
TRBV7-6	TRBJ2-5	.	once	CASSLEATAIETQYF	TGTGCCAGCAGCTTAGAAGCTACGGCAATAGAGACCCAGTACTTC
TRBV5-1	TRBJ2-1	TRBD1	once	CASSMIGGQGFDEQFF	TGCGCCAGCAGTATGATAGGGGGACAGGGCTTTGATGAGCAGTTCTTC
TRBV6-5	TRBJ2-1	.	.	CASSYSGLVGNEQFF	TGTGCCAGCAGTTACTCGGGCCTGGTGGGCAATGAGCAGTTCTTC
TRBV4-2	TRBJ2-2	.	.	CASSQVDSGELFF	TGTGCCAGCAGCCAAGTAGACTCCGGGGAGCTGTTTTTT
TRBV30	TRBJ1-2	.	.	CAWSVQEGWYGYTF	TGTGCCTGGAGTGTACAAGAGGGGTGGTATGGCTACACCTTC
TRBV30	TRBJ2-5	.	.	CAWNHQETQYF	TGTGCGTGGAACCACCAAGAGACCCAGTACTTC
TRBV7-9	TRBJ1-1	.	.	CASSWDGKNTEAFF	TGTGCCAGCAGCTGGGACGGGAAGAACACTGAAGCTTTCTTT
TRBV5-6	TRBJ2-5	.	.	CASSPWSQETQYF	TGTGCCAGCAGCCCTTGGTCTCAAGAGACCCAGTACTTC
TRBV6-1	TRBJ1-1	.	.	CASSEQEDGGTEAFF	TGTGCCAGCAGTGAACAGGAGGACGGGGGCACTGAAGCTTTCTTT
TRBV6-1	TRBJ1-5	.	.	CASSEVRGHSDQPQHF	TGTGCCAGCAGTGAAGTTCGGGGCCACTCGGATCAGCCCCAGCATTTT
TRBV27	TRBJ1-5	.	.	CASSSSKGPANQPQHF	.
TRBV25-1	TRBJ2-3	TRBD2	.	CASSDPGTSGRGTDTQYF	TGTGCCAGCAGTGATCCCGGGACTAGCGGGAGGGGGACAGATACGCAGTATTTT
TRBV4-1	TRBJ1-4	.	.	CASSRTGSTNEKLFF	TGCGCCAGCAGCCGAACAGGGTCAACTAATGAAAAACTGTTTTTT
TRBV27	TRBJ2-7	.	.	CASSLERGPSEQYF	TGTGCCAGCAGTTTAGAAAGGGGTCCGTCCGAGCAGTACTTC
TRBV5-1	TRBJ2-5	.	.	CASSLGGAKETQYF	TGCGCCAGCAGCTTGGGCGGGGCTAAGGAGACCCAGTACTTC
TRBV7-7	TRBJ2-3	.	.	CASSLVQAPLTAGGPTDTQYF	TGTGCTAGCAGCTTAGTCCAAGCCCCATTGACTGCCGGGGGACCCACAGATACGCAGTATTTT
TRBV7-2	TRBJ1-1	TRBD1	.	CASSLGQGKPEAFF	TGTGCCAGCAGCCTGGGACAGGGGAAGCCTGAAGCTTTCTTT
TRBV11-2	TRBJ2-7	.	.	CASSLSHLEQYF	TGTGCCAGCAGCTTATCCCATCTCGAGCAGTACTTC
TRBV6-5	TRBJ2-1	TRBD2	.	CASSYLGGDNEQFF	TGTGCCAGCAGTTACCTGGGGGGGGACAATGAGCAGTTCTTC
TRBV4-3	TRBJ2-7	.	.	CASSQESPSPYEQYF	TGCGCCAGCAGCCAAGAGTCCCCCAGCCCCTACGAGCAGTACTTC
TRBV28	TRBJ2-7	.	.	CASSPPGLAGEQYF	TGTGCCAGCAGTCCCCCGGGCCTAGCAGGCGAGCAGTACTTC
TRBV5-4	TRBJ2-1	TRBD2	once	CASSLSGIPLLGEQFF	TGTGCCAGCAGCTTAAGCGGGATCCCCCTCCTGGGTGAGCAGTTCTTC
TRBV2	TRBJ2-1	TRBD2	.	CASSAPGLSEQFF	TGTGCCAGCAGTGCGCCGGGACTATCAGAGCAGTTCTTC
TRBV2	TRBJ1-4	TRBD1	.	CASSWDSEATNEKLFF	TGTGCCAGCAGTTGGGACAGCGAAGCAACTAATGAAAAACTGTTTTTT
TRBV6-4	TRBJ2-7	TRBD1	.	CASRGQGAIYEQYF	TGTGCCAGCCGCGGACAGGGGGCTATATACGAGCAGTACTTC
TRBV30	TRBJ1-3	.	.	CAWSEGNTIYF	TGTGCCTGGAGTGAGGGGAACACCATATATTTT
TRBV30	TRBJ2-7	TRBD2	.	CAWSTSGGYEQYF	TGTGCCTGGAGTACGAGCGGGGGGTACGAGCAGTACTTC
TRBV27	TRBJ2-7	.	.	CASTSGEGAHEQYF	TGTGCCAGCACATCTGGGGAGGGGGCCCACGAGCAGTACTTC
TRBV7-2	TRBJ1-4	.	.	CASSFVAVTNEKLFF	TGTGCCAGCAGCTTCGTCGCTGTGACTAATGAAAAACTGTTTTTT
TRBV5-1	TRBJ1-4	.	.	CASSIFGQLSNEKLFF	TGCGCCAGCAGCATCTTCGGACAGTTATCTAATGAAAAACTGTTTTTT
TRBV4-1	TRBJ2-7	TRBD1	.	CASSQKGQGYEQYF	TGCGCCAGCAGCCAAAAGGGACAGGGATACGAGCAGTACTTC
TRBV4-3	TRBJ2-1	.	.	CASSPLLGGNEQFF	TGCGCCAGCAGCCCCTTGCTGGGCGGGAATGAGCAGTTCTTC
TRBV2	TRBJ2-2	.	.	CASSEAFAGPNTGELFF	TGTGCCAGCAGTGAAGCGTTTGCGGGGCCGAACACCGGGGAGCTGTTTTTT
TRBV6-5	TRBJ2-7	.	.	CASSLGRGYEQYF	TGTGCCAGCAGCCTGGGGCGGGGTTACGAGCAGTACTTC
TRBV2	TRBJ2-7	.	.	CASSEIGGPSYEQYF	TGTGCCAGCAGTGAGATAGGGGGGCCCTCCTACGAGCAGTACTTC
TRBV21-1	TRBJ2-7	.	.	CASSKGRQYGEQYF	TGTGCCAGCAGCAAAGGTCGGCAGTACGGAGAGCAGTACTTC
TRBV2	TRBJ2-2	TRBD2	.	CASSPLLGLAGVENTGELFF	TGTGCCAGCAGTCCTCTCCTCGGACTAGCGGGAGTAGAGAACACCGGGGAGCTGTTTTTT
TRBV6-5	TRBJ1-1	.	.	CASSYSQLVTEAFF	TGTGCCAGCAGTTACTCGCAGTTAGTAACTGAAGCTTTCTTT
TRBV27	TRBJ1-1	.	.	CASSLSIEGWEGAFF	TGTGCCAGCAGTTTATCGATAGAGGGATGGGAAGGAGCTTTCTTT
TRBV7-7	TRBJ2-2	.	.	CASSPFGDTGELFF	TGTGCTAGCAGCCCGTTCGGGGACACCGGGGAGCTGTTTTTT